The rows below give T cell receptor beta chains drawn from one sample of a study of brain T cells in children with intractable seizures. Assay: immunoSEQ multiplex PCR; the TCRdb copy retains only in-frame clones and omits some. The sample comprises hundreds of thousands of clones, approximately 93% of which are singletons, and 4.5% to 7% rests with the top ten. The input for sequencing was peripheral blood, taken less than 6 months after surgery. The receptors were sampled from a boy under two years old with tuberous sclerosis and intractable seizures. Each CDR3 is given with its conserved first and last residue. A D gene is named only where the DNA matches it firmly. Expanded clones get a size class; other rows say once, few or many, or leave the size out.

d_call | j_call | v_call | clone_size | cdr3_nt | cdr3_aa
- | TRBJ2-3 | TRBV7-9 | - | TGTGCCAGCACGGGCACAGATACGCAGTATTTT | CASTGTDTQYF
- | TRBJ1-1 | TRBV5-6 | - | TGTGCCAGCAGCTTGGGTGCCCCGCGGGGGAACACTGAAGCTTTCTTT | CASSLGAPRGNTEAFF
- | TRBJ1-1 | TRBV11-2 | - | TGTGCCAGCAGCTTAGAAGGTACCTACGGGACTGAAGCTTTCTTT | CASSLEGTYGTEAFF
- | TRBJ2-1 | TRBV6-2/TRBV6-3 | - | TGTGCCAGCAGTTACATGGTGCTGGGCAGCTCCTACAATGAGCAGTTCTTC | CASSYMVLGSSYNEQFF
- | TRBJ2-7 | TRBV30 | few | TGTGCCTGGAGTGTACTGTTCGGCTACGAGCAGTACTTC | CAWSVLFGYEQYF
- | TRBJ2-7 | TRBV7-9 | - | TGTGCCAGCAGCTTAGATAGGGGACTGTACGAGCAGTACTTC | CASSLDRGLYEQYF
- | TRBJ2-7 | TRBV19 | - | TGTGCCAGTAGTCTCGACAGAACCTACGAGCAGTACTTC | CASSLDRTYEQYF
TRBD1 | TRBJ1-5 | TRBV7-8 | - | TGTGCCAGCAGCTTATCACAGGGGGCTTCGCCCCAGCATTTT | CASSLSQGASPQHF
TRBD1 | TRBJ1-1 | TRBV4-1 | - | TGCGCCAGCAGGTCGACAGGGGGCACTGAAGCTTTCTTT | CASRSTGGTEAFF
TRBD1 | TRBJ2-7 | TRBV6-5 | - | TGTGCCAGCACCCCGGGACAGGCTTCCTACGAGCAGTACTTC | CASTPGQASYEQYF
TRBD2 | TRBJ2-5 | TRBV7-6 | - | TGTGCCAGCAGCTTAGAGGCGGGAGGGCCCCAAGAGACCCAGTACTTC | CASSLEAGGPQETQYF
TRBD2 | TRBJ2-5 | TRBV7-2 | - | TGTGCCAGCAGCTCGCTCCCGCCGACTAGTAGGACCCGGGGGGCCCAGTACTTC | CASSSLPPTSRTRGAQYF
- | TRBJ1-1 | TRBV6-2/TRBV6-3 | - | TGTGCCAGCAGTAACGAGGGACACTTCACTGAAGCTTTCTTT | CASSNEGHFTEAFF
- | TRBJ1-1 | TRBV7-9 | - | TGTGCCAGCAGCCCCTTTGGGGGACTGAACACTGAAGCTTTCTTT | CASSPFGGLNTEAFF
- | TRBJ2-1 | TRBV7-3 | - | TGTGCCAGCAGCTTACTTGGAGAACTTGATGAGCAGTTCTTC | CASSLLGELDEQFF
TRBD2 | TRBJ2-1 | TRBV7-2 | - | TGTGCCAGCAGCCTCCGGGGAGGGTCTGGGAATGAGCAGTTCTTC | CASSLRGGSGNEQFF
- | TRBJ1-1 | TRBV6-2/TRBV6-3 | - | TGTGCCAGCAGTTACTCGCGCGAAGCTTTCTTT | CASSYSREAFF
TRBD1 | TRBJ2-2 | TRBV19 | - | TGTGCCAGTAGATCGGGGACAGGGGGGACCGGGGAGCTGTTTTTT | CASRSGTGGTGELFF
- | TRBJ1-4 | TRBV10-3 | - | TGTGCCATGGGAACTAATGAAAAACTGTTTTTT | CAMGTNEKLFF
- | TRBJ2-6 | TRBV19 | - | TGTGCCAGTTCCAAGGGACATCTCTCTGGGGCCAACGTCCTGACTTTC | CASSKGHLSGANVLTF
- | TRBJ1-2 | TRBV30 | - | TGTGCCTGGAGTGTGGGGGGCTATGGCTACACCTTC | CAWSVGGYGYTF
TRBD2 | TRBJ2-1 | TRBV9 | - | TGTGCCAGCAGCGCGGGACTAGCGTTGGGGAATGAGCAGTTCTTC | CASSAGLALGNEQFF
TRBD2 | TRBJ2-1 | TRBV19 | - | TGTGCCAGTAGTATAGGCGGGAGTAAGTACAATGAGCAGTTCTTC | CASSIGGSKYNEQFF
- | TRBJ2-1 | TRBV29-1 | - | TGCAGCCTCCGAAGTTGGAATGAGCAGTTCTTC | CSLRSWNEQFF
TRBD1 | TRBJ1-2 | TRBV5-1 | - | TGCGCCAGCAGCTTGGCAGGGGGCGGCTACACCTTC | CASSLAGGGYTF
- | TRBJ2-7 | TRBV19 | - | TGTGCCAGTAGTATATCTGGGGGCGAGCAGTACTTC | CASSISGGEQYF
TRBD2 | TRBJ2-1 | TRBV5-1 | - | TGCGCCAGCAGCGGGGGGGATCCCTACAATGAGCAGTTCTTC | CASSGGDPYNEQFF
- | TRBJ1-2 | TRBV9 | - | TGTGCCAGCAGCCTCGGGACTTCTAACTATGGCTACACCTTC | CASSLGTSNYGYTF
TRBD1 | TRBJ2-2 | TRBV25-1 | once | TGTGCCAGCAGCGCAGGGACAGGGGACACCGGGGAGCTGTTTTTT | CASSAGTGDTGELFF
- | TRBJ1-2 | TRBV24-1 | once | TGTGCCACCAGTGACCCCGGACAGAGGAATGGCTACACCTTC | CATSDPGQRNGYTF
- | TRBJ2-5 | TRBV19 | - | TGTGCCAGTAGTATGATGGCAAACCAAGAGACCCAGTACTTC | CASSMMANQETQYF
- | TRBJ1-1 | TRBV7-9 | - | TGTGCCAGCAGCTTAAGGTTAGGGACGGGAAACACTGAAGCTTTCTTT | CASSLRLGTGNTEAFF
- | TRBJ1-2 | TRBV28 | - | TGTGCCAGCAGTAGCCAAGGGTTGGGTGGCTACACCTTC | CASSSQGLGGYTF
- | TRBJ2-7 | TRBV19 | - | TGTGCCAGTATCCTCGCCCACGAGCAGTACTTC | CASILAHEQYF
- | TRBJ2-7 | TRBV4-2 | - | TGTGCCAGCAGCCAATGGCTAGCTGGGAGCTACGAGCAGTACTTC | CASSQWLAGSYEQYF
TRBD1 | TRBJ1-3 | TRBV6-5 | - | TGTGCCAGCAGTTCCAACCGACAGGGAGGCACCATATATTTT | CASSSNRQGGTIYF
TRBD1 | TRBJ1-6 | TRBV5-1 | few | TGCGCCAGCAGCGCCCAGACAGGGGATCATAATTCACCCCTCCACTTT | CASSAQTGDHNSPLHF
TRBD2 | TRBJ2-1 | TRBV29-1 | - | TGCAGCCAAACGCCGACTAGCGGGGGCCCGGAGGTCTTC | CSQTPTSGGPEVF
TRBD2 | TRBJ2-5 | TRBV6-6 | - | TGTGCCAGCAGTTACTCGAGGGAGGGGGAGACCCAGTACTTC | CASSYSREGETQYF
- | TRBJ1-2 | TRBV5-4 | - | TGTGCCAGCAGCTTGTGGGGACAACTTAGCTACACCTTC | CASSLWGQLSYTF
- | TRBJ2-3 | TRBV19 | - | TGTGCCAGTATTCAAAGTTTCAAGTTTCGGGATACGCAGTATTTT | CASIQSFKFRDTQYF
TRBD2 | TRBJ2-1 | TRBV5-8 | - | TGTGCCAGCAGCGCTGGACTAGCGGGGGAGGAGTTCTTC | CASSAGLAGEEFF
TRBD2 | TRBJ2-1 | TRBV9 | - | TGTGCCAGCACCCCCCGGGCAACCGGGACTAGCGGGAGTATGTCCTACAATGAGCAGTTCTTC | CASTPRATGTSGSMSYNEQFF
- | TRBJ2-2 | TRBV24-1 | - | TGTGCCACCTTGGCAGGGAACACCGGGGAGCTGTTTTTT | CATLAGNTGELFF
- | TRBJ1-2 | TRBV10-3 | - | TGTGCCATCTCTGGCGGCAACTATGGCTACACCTTC | CAISGGNYGYTF
TRBD1 | TRBJ1-2 | TRBV3-1/TRBV3-2 | - | TGTGCCAGCAGCCAGATTTCAGGGGGGAACTATGGCTACACCTTC | CASSQISGGNYGYTF
- | TRBJ2-7 | TRBV27 | - | TGTGCCAGCAGTCCGGGACCCAATTACGAGCAGTACTTC | CASSPGPNYEQYF
TRBD2 | TRBJ2-7 | TRBV7-9 | once | TGTGCCAGCAGCTACCCGGGGGGGGCTTACGAGCAGTACTTC | CASSYPGGAYEQYF
- | TRBJ2-1 | TRBV6-5 | - | TGTGCCAGCAGTTACTCGTTTGGGACTCTTGAGCAGTTCTTC | CASSYSFGTLEQFF
TRBD2 | TRBJ2-7 | TRBV28 | - | TGTGCCAGCAGCGGCGGGACTAGCGGGAGCCACGAGCAGTACTTC | CASSGGTSGSHEQYF
- | TRBJ2-7 | TRBV19 | - | TGTGCCAGTAGGGGTGGAGAGTCCTACGAGCAGTACTTC | CASRGGESYEQYF
- | TRBJ2-7 | TRBV28 | - | TGTGCCAGCAGTACATCAGAGTTATATTCCTACGAGCAGTACTTC | CASSTSELYSYEQYF
- | TRBJ1-6 | TRBV6-5 | - | TGTGCCAGCAGTAACAGACAGGATAATTCACCCCTCCACTTT | CASSNRQDNSPLHF
- | TRBJ2-3 | TRBV7-2 | - | TGTGCCAGCAGCTTAGCATCGGGGGCCCGTCGGGATACGCAGTATTTT | CASSLASGARRDTQYF
- | TRBJ2-3 | TRBV19 | once | TGTGCCAGTAGTTGGCGCTACACAGATACGCAGTATTTT | CASSWRYTDTQYF
- | TRBJ2-3 | TRBV7-3 | - | TGTGCCAGCAGCTTACTGCGCACAGATACGCAGTATTTT | CASSLLRTDTQYF
TRBD1 | TRBJ2-1 | TRBV5-1 | - | TGCGCCAGCAGCTTGGACAGGGGAACCTACAATGAGCAGTTCTTC | CASSLDRGTYNEQFF
- | TRBJ2-7 | TRBV19 | - | TGTGCCAGTAGTATTGGGGGTAGGTCCTACGAGCAGTACTTC | CASSIGGRSYEQYF
TRBD2 | TRBJ2-2 | TRBV18 | - | TGTGCCAGCTCACCCCTAGCGGGGGGCGGAGCCGGGGAGCTGTTTTTT | CASSPLAGGGAGELFF